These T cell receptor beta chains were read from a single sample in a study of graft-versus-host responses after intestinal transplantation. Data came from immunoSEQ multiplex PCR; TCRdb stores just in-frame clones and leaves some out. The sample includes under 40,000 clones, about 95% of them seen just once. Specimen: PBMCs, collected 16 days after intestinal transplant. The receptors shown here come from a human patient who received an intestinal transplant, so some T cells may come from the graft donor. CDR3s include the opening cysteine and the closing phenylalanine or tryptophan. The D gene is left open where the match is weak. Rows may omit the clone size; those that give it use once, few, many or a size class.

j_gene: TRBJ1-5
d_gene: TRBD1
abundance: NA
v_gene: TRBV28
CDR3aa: CASRVKGQGIQPQHF
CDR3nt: TGTGCCAGCAGGGTAAAGGGACAGGGGATCCAGCCCCAGCATTTT

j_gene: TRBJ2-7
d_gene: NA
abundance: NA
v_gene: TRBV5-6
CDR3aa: CASSWERGAPSYEQYF
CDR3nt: TGTGCCAGCAGCTGGGAGAGGGGGGCTCCTTCCTACGAGCAGTACTTC

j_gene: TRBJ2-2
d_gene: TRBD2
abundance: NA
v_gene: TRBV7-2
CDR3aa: CASLGLAGGHGELFF
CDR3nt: TGTGCCAGCCTCGGACTAGCGGGAGGCCACGGGGAGCTGTTTTTT

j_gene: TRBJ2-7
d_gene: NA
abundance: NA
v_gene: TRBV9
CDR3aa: CASSPGTEDYEQYF
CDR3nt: TGTGCCAGCAGCCCCGGGACTGAAGACTACGAGCAGTACTTC

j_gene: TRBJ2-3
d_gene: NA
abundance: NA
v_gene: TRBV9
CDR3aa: CASSHLDTQYF
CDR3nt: TGTGCCAGCAGCCACTTAGATACGCAGTATTTT

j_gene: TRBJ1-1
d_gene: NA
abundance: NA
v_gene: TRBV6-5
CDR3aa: CASCLGGNTEAFF
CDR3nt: TGTGCCAGCTGCCTAGGGGGGAACACTGAAGCTTTCTTT

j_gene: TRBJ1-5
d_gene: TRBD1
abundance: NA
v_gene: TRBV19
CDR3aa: CASSKGQGGGQPQHF
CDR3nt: TGTGCCAGTAGTAAGGGACAGGGAGGCGGTCAGCCCCAGCATTTT

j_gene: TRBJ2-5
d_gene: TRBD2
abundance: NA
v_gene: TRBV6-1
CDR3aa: CASGGTSGLQETQYF
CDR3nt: TGTGCCAGCGGGGGGACTAGCGGGTTGCAGGAGACCCAGTACTTC

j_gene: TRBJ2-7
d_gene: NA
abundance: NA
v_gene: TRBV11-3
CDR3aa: CASSPFGGLSSYEQYF
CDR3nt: TGCGCCAGCAGCCCCTTTGGAGGGCTCAGCTCCTACGAGCAGTACTTC

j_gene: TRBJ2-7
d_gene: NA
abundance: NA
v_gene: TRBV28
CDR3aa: CASSFGLKIYEQYF
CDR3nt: TGTGCCAGCAGTTTTGGGCTAAAGATCTACGAGCAGTACTTC

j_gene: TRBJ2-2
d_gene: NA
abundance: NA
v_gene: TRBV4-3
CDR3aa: CASSQDPRTGELFF
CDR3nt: TGCGCCAGCAGCCAAGATCCGCGGACCGGGGAGCTGTTTTTT

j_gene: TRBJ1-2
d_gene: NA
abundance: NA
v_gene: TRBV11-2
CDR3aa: CASSLGGKANYGYTF
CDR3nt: TGTGCCAGCAGCTTGGGGGGGAAGGCTAACTATGGCTACACCTTC

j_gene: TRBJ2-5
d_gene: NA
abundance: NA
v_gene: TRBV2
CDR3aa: CATTGLGETQYF
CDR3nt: TGTGCCACTACAGGGTTAGGGGAGACCCAGTACTTC

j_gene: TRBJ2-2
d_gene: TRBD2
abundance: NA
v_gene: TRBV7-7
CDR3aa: CASSASGTNTGELFF
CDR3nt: TGTGCTAGCAGCGCTAGCGGGACAAACACCGGGGAGCTGTTTTTT

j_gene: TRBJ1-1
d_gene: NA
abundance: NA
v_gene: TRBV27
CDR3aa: CASRQGRNTEAFF
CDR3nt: TGTGCCAGCAGGCAGGGACGCAACACTGAAGCTTTCTTT

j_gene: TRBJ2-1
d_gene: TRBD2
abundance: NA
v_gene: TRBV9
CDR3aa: CASSAGTSGRNEQFF
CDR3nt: TGTGCCAGCAGCGCGGGGACTAGCGGGAGAAATGAGCAGTTCTTC

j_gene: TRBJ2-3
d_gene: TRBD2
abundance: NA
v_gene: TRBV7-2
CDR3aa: CASSLVAGGRADTQCF
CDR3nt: TGTGCCAGCAGCTTAGTCGCGGGAGGTCGCGCAGATACGCAGTGTTTT

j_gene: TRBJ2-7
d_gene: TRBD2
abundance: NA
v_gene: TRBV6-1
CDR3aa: CASSELRSGSSYEQYF
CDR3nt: TGTGCCAGCAGTGAATTGAGGAGCGGGAGTTCCTACGAGCAGTACTTC

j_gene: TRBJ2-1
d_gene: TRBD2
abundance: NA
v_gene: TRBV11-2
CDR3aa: CASSLGRTSGSEQFF
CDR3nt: TGTGCCAGCAGCTTAGGCCGGACTAGCGGGAGTGAGCAGTTCTTC

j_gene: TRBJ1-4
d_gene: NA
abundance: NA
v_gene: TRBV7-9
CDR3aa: CASSSSGGPLNEKLFF
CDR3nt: TGTGCCAGCAGCTCCTCTGGGGGACCGCTTAATGAAAAACTGTTTTTT

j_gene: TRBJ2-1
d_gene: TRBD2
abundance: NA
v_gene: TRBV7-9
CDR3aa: CASSLESGRSYNEQFF
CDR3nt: TGTGCCAGCAGCTTAGAGAGCGGGAGGTCCTACAATGAGCAGTTCTTC

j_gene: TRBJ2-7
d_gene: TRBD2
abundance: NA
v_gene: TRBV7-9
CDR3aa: CASSGRTSGTYEQYF
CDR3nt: TGTGCCAGCAGCGGTCGGACTAGCGGAACCTACGAGCAGTACTTC

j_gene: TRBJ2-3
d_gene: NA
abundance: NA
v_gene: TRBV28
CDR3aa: CASSLRQFRYHSSTDTQYF
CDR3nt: TGTGCCAGCAGTTTGAGGCAGTTTAGATACCACTCTAGCACAGATACGCAGTATTTT

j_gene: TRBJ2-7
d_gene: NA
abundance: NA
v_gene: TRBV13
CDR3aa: CASSLGDSLYEQYF
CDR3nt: TGTGCCAGCAGCTTAGGGGACAGCTTATACGAGCAGTACTTC

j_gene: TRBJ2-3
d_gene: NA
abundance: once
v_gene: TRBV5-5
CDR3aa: CASSLVFRETGVTDTQYF
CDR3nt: TGTGCCAGCAGCTTGGTTTTTCGGGAAACCGGGGTCACAGATACGCAGTATTTT

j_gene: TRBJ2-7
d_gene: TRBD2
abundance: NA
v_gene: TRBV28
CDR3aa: CASSSPSGGSSYEQYF
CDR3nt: TGTGCCAGCAGTTCACCTAGCGGAGGGAGCTCCTACGAGCAGTACTTC